The clone carrying this T cell receptor beta chain occurred a few times. The DNA is left out, because the CDR3 cannot be placed on it with certainty; the CDR3 is given as TCRdb lists it. The data were obtained in a study of blood T cell repertoires in COVID-19. As for the study in general: PBMCs, B-cell-depleted T cells, or T cells were the source of the cDNA or gDNA that made up the material.

The CDR3 region is 18 residues in length, termini included. Germline CDR1 reads SGHVS; CDR2 reads FNYEAQ. The table came from immunoSEQ multiplex PCR; TCRdb's copy has only in-frame clones and leaves some out. This table has roughly 160,000 clones, roughly 80% appearing once. The chain links TRBV7-6 to TRBJ2-1; the table's D call, TRBD1, has no DNA check behind it. This receptor was taken from a man aged 18 to 29 with active or convalescent COVID-19. Sequencing was performed on peripheral blood. The CDR3: CASSLEVSWGQGTQRKFF.